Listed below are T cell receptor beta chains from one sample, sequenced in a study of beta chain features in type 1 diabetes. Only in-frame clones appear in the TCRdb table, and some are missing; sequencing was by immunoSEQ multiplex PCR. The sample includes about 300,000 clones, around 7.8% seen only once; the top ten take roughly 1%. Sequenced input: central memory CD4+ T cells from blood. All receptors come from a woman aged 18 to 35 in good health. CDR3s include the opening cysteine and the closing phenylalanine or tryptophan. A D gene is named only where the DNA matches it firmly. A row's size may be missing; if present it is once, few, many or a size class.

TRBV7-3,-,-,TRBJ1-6,CASSLNAINNSPLHF,TGTGCCAGCAGCTTAAACGCGATAAATAATTCACCCCTCCACTTT
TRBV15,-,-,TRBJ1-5,CATSRDQGVGQPQHF,TGTGCCACCAGCAGAGATCAGGGTGTCGGTCAGCCCCAGCATTTT
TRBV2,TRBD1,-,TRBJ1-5,CASVRDRVEDQPQHF,TGTGCCAGCGTCCGGGACAGGGTTGAGGATCAGCCCCAGCATTTT
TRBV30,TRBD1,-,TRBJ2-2,CAWIDRGLENTGELFF,TGTGCCTGGATTGACAGGGGGCTCGAGAACACCGGGGAGCTGTTTTTT
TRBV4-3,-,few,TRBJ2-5,CASSQRYQGETQYF,TGCGCCAGCAGCCAAAGGTACCAGGGAGAGACCCAGTACTTC
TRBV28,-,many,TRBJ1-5,CASSPLVYQPQHF,TGTGCCAGCAGTCCTTTGGTTTATCAGCCCCAGCATTTT
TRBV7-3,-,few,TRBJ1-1,CASSFQDLTKAFF,TGTGCCAGCAGCTTCCAGGACCTAACTAAAGCTTTCTTT
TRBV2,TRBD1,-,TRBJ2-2,CASRGQGGNTGELFF,TGTGCCAGCAGAGGACAGGGGGGGAACACCGGGGAGCTGTTTTTT
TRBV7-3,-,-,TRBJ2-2,CASTPGANTGELFF,TGTGCCAGCACCCCCGGAGCGAACACCGGGGAGCTGTTTTTT
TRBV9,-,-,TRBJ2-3,CASSVELAADTQYF,TGTGCCAGCAGCGTAGAACTAGCAGCAGATACGCAGTATTTT
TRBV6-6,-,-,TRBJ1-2,CASNLNSVNYGYTF,TGTGCCAGCAACCTGAACAGTGTTAACTATGGCTACACCTTC
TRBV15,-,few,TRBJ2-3,CATRPASTDTQYF,TGTGCCACCCGTCCCGCCAGCACAGATACGCAGTATTTT
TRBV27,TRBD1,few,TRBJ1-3,CASSPWGQGAGNTIYF,TGTGCCAGCAGTCCGTGGGGACAGGGGGCTGGAAACACCATATATTTT
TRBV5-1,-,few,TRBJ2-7,CASSLDGRLYEQYF,TGCGCCAGCAGCTTGGACGGCCGACTATACGAGCAGTACTTC
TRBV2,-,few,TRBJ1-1,CAANGGLNTEAFF,TGTGCCGCCAATGGTGGTTTGAACACTGAAGCTTTCTTT
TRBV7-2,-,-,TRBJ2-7,CASSLDNPGWREQYF,TGTGCCAGCAGCTTGGACAACCCTGGGTGGAGGGAGCAGTACTTC
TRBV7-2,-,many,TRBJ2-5,CASSQNRRPETQYF,TGTGCCAGCAGCCAAAATAGGAGGCCCGAGACCCAGTACTTC
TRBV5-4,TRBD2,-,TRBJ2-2,CASSLETTSGGNTGELFF,TGTGCCAGCAGCTTGGAGACGACTAGCGGGGGGAACACCGGGGAGCTGTTTTTT
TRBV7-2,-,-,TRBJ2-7,CASSLAVAGTYEQYF,TGTGCCAGCAGCTTAGCTGTGGCGGGGACGTACGAGCAGTACTTC
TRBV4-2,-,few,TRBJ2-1,CASSQDPINNEQFF,TGTGCCAGCAGCCAGGATCCTATTAACAATGAGCAGTTCTTC
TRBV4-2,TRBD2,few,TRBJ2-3,CASSQDRERGRTDTQYF,TGTGCCAGCAGCCAAGATAGGGAGCGGGGACGCACAGATACGCAGTATTTT
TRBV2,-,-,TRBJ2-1,CASSVGPYNEQFF,TGTGCCAGCAGTGTTGGTCCCTACAATGAGCAGTTCTTC
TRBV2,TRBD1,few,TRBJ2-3,CASSEGTGADTQYF,TGTGCCAGCAGTGAAGGGACAGGGGCAGATACGCAGTATTTT
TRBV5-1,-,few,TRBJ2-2,CASSRAQGTGELFF,TGCGCCAGCAGCCGCGCGCAGGGTACCGGGGAGCTGTTTTTT
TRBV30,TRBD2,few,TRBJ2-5,CAWSVLKGLSGRARETQYF,TGTGCCTGGAGTGTTTTAAAGGGACTAAGCGGGAGGGCCCGGGAGACCCAGTACTTC
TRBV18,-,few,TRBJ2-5,CASSPSQETQYF,TGTGCCAGCTCACCATCCCAAGAGACCCAGTACTTC
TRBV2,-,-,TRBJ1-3,CASTLEGSGNTIYF,TGTGCCAGCACCCTGGAGGGGTCTGGAAACACCATATATTTT
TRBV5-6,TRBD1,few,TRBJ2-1,CASSPTGGALNEQFF,TGTGCCAGCAGCCCCACAGGGGGCGCGTTGAATGAGCAGTTCTTC
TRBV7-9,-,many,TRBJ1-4,CASGVLDNEKLFF,TGTGCCAGCGGCGTTTTGGATAATGAAAAACTGTTTTTT
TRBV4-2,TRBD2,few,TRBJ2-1,CASSRSGGLYNEQFF,TGTGCCAGCAGCCGTAGCGGGGGGCTTTACAATGAGCAGTTCTTC
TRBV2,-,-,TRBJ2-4,CASSAEKNIQYF,TGTGCCAGCAGTGCTGAGAAAAACATTCAGTACTTC
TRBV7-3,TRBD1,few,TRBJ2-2,CASSSPPGQGIRGGELFF,TGTGCCAGCAGCTCCCCCCCGGGACAGGGGATTCGGGGCGGGGAGCTGTTTTTT
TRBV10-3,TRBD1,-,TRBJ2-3,CAIRGDRAASTDTQYF,TGTGCCATCAGGGGGGACAGAGCCGCTAGCACAGATACGCAGTATTTT
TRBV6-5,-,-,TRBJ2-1,CASSYGGSVSNEQFF,TGTGCCAGCAGTTACGGGGGGTCGGTCAGTAATGAGCAGTTCTTC
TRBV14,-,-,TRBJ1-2,CASSQGPARNEYGYTF,TGTGCCAGCAGCCAAGGTCCCGCTCGAAATGAGTATGGCTACACCTTC
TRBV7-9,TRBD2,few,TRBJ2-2,CASSLLRTSGPTGELFF,TGTGCCAGCAGCTTATTACGGACTAGCGGACCTACCGGGGAGCTGTTTTTT
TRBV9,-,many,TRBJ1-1,CASKDEWRAEAFF,TGTGCCAGCAAGGATGAATGGAGGGCTGAAGCTTTCTTT
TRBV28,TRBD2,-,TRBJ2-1,CATNSIAGSRNEQFF,TGTGCCACCAATTCGATAGCGGGGAGCCGCAATGAGCAGTTCTTC
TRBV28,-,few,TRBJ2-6,CASSLRRAGQISGANVLTF,TGTGCCAGCAGTTTACGTCGGGCAGGGCAAATTTCTGGGGCCAACGTCCTGACTTTC
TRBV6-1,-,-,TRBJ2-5,CASNPALRGETQYF,TGTGCCAGCAATCCAGCCCTAAGGGGAGAGACCCAGTACTTC
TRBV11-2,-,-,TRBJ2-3,CASSRGNQDTQYF,TGTGCCAGCAGCAGGGGCAACCAAGATACGCAGTATTTT
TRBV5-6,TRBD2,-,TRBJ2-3,CASSLGGRGTDTQYF,TGTGCCAGCAGCTTGGGCGGGAGGGGGACAGATACGCAGTATTTT
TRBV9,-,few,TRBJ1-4,CASSRQPTNEKLFF,TGTGCCAGCAGCCGCCAGCCAACTAATGAAAAACTGTTTTTT
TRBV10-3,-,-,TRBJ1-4,CAIGASNEKLFF,TGTGCCATCGGGGCGTCTAATGAAAAACTGTTTTTT
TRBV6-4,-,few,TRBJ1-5,CASSDANREGNQPQHF,TGTGCCAGCAGTGACGCGAACAGGGAGGGCAATCAGCCCCAGCATTTT
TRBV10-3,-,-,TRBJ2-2,CAISEGTGELFF,TGTGCCATCAGTGAGGGCACCGGGGAGCTGTTTTTT
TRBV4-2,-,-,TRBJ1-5,CASSQVGGSDYSNQPQHF,TGTGCCAGCAGCCAAGTGGGTGGGTCCGACTATAGCAATCAGCCCCAGCATTTT
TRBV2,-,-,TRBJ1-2,CASFLTANYGYTF,TGTGCCAGCTTCTTGACGGCTAACTATGGCTACACCTTC
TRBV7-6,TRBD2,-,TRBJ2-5,CASSLGLAEGETQYF,TGTGCCAGCAGCTTAGGGCTAGCGGAAGGAGAGACCCAGTACTTC
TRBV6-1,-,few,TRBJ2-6,CASSDSGHTGANVLTF,TGTGCCAGCAGTGATTCGGGACATACTGGGGCCAACGTCCTGACTTTC
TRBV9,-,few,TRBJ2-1,CASSLFRTTGEQFF,TGTGCCAGCAGCCTTTTTCGCACTACTGGTGAGCAGTTCTTC
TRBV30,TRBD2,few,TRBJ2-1,CAWRGLAGGRAEQFF,TGTGCCTGGAGAGGCCTAGCGGGAGGGAGGGCTGAGCAGTTCTTC
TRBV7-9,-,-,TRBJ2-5,CASSPDQGETQYF,TGTGCCAGCAGCCCTGACCAGGGAGAGACCCAGTACTTC
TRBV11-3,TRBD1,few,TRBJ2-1,CASNGQGAYNEQFF,TGTGCCAGCAATGGACAGGGGGCGTACAATGAGCAGTTCTTC
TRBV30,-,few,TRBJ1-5,CAWSRDGGINQPQHF,TGTGCCTGGAGTAGAGACGGCGGAATTAATCAGCCCCAGCATTTT
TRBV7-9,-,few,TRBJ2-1,CASSLSPGGVHEQFF,TGTGCCAGCAGCTTATCCCCCGGTGGGGTGCATGAGCAGTTCTTC
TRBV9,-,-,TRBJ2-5,CASSVDFGDRGETQYF,TGTGCCAGCAGCGTAGATTTTGGTGACAGAGGAGAGACCCAGTACTTC
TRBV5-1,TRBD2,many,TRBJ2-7,CASSLVASGPYEQYF,TGCGCCAGCAGCTTGGTAGCTAGCGGCCCCTACGAGCAGTACTTC
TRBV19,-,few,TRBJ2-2,CASRRAGSGELFF,TGTGCCAGTAGGAGGGCAGGGTCCGGGGAGCTGTTTTTT
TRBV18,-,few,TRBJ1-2,CASSPVAATNYGYTF,TGTGCCAGCTCACCAGTGGCAGCTACTAACTATGGCTACACCTTC